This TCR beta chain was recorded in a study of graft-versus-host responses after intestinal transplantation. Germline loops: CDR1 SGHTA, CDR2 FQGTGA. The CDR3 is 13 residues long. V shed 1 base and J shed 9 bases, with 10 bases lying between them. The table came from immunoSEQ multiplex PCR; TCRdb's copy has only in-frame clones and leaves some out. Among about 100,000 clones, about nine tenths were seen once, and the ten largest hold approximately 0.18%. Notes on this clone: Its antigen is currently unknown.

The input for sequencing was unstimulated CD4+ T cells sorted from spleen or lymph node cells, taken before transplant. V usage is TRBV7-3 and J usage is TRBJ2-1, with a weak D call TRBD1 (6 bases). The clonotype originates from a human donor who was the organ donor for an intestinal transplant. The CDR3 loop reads CASSLMRTAEQFF. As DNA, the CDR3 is TGTGCCAGCAGCTTAATGAGGACAGCTGAGCAGTTCTTC.